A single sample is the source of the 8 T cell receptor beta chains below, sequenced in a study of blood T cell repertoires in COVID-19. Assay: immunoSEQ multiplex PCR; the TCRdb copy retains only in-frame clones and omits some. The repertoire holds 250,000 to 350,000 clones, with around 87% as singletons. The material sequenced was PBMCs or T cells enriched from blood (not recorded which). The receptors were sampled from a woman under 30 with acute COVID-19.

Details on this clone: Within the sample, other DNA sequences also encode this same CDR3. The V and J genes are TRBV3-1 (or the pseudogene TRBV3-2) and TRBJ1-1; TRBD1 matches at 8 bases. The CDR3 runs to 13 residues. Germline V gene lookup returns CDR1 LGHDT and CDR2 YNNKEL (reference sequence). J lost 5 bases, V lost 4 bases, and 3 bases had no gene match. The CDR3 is CASSPGGRTEAFF. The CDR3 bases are TGTGCCAGCAGCCCAGGGGGCCGAACTGAAGCTTTCTTT.

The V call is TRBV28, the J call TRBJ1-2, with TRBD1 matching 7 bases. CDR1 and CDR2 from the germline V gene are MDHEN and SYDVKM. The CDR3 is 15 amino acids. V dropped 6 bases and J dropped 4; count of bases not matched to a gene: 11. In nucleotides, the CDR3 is TGTGCCAGCAGCCGGACAGGTTCGCACTCCTATGGCTACACCTTC. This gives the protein CASSRTGSHSYGYTF.

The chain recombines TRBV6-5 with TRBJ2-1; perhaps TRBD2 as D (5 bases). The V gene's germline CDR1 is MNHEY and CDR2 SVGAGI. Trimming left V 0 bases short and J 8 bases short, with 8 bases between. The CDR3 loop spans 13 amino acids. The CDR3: CASSYSIGDEQFF. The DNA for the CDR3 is TGTGCCAGCAGTTACTCCATCGGGGATGAGCAGTTCTTC.

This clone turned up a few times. Here the CDR3 reads CASSYRRGRGYTF. The CDR3 DNA is TGTGCCAGCAGTTACAGAAGGGGGCGAGGCTACACCTTC. The chain employs TRBV6-5 and TRBJ1-2, with 7 nucleotides matching TRBD1. V gave up 2 bases and J gave up 8 bases; unmatched junction bases: 5. Germline V CDR1 and CDR2: MNHEY, SVGAGI. The CDR3 spans 13 residues.

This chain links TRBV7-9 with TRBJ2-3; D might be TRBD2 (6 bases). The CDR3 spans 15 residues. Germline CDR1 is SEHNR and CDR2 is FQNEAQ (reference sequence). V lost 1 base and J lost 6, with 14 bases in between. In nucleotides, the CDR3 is TGTGCCAGCAGCTTAGAGGTAGCGGCTCGGGATACGCAGTATTTT. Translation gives CASSLEVAARDTQYF.

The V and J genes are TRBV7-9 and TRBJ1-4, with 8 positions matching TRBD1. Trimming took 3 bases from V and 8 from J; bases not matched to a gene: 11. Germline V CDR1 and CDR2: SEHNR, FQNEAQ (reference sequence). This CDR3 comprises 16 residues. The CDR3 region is CASSFLTGAWDEKLFF. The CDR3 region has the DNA TGTGCCAGCAGCTTCCTGACAGGGGCTTGGGACGAAAAACTGTTTTTT. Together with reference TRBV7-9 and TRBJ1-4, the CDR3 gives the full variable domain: DTGVSQNPRHKITKRGQNVTFRCDPISEHNRLYWYRQTLGQGPEFLTYFQNEAQLEKSRLLSDRFSAERPKGSFSTLEIQRTEQGDSAMYLCASSFLTGAWDEKLFFGSGTQLSVL.

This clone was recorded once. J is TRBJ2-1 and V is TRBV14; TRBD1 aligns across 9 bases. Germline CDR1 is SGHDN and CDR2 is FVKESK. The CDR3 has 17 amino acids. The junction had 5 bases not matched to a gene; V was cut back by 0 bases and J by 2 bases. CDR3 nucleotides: TGTGCCAGCAGCCAAGAGGCCTGGACAGGGGCCTACAATGAGCAGTTCTTC. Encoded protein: CASSQEAWTGAYNEQFF.

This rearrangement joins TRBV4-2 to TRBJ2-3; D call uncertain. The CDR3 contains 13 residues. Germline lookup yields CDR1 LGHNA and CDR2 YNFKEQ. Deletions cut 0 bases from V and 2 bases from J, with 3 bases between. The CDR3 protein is CASSQDHTDTQYF. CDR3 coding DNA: TGTGCCAGCAGCCAAGACCACACAGATACGCAGTATTTT.